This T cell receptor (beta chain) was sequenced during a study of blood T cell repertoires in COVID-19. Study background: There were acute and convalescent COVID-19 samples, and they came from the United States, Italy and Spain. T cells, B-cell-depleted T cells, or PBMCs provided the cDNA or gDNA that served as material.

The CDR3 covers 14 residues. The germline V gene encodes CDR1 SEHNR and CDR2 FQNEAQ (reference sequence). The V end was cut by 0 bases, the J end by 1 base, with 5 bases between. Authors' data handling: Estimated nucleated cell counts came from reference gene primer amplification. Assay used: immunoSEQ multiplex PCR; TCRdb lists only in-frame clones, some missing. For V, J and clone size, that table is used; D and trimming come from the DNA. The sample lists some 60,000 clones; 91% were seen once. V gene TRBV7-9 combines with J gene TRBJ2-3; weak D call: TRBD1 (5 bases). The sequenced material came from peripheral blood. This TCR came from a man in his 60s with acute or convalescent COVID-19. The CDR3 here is CASSLAGGTDTQYF. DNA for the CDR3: TGTGCCAGCAGCTTAGCAGGGGGCACAGATACGCAGTATTTT.